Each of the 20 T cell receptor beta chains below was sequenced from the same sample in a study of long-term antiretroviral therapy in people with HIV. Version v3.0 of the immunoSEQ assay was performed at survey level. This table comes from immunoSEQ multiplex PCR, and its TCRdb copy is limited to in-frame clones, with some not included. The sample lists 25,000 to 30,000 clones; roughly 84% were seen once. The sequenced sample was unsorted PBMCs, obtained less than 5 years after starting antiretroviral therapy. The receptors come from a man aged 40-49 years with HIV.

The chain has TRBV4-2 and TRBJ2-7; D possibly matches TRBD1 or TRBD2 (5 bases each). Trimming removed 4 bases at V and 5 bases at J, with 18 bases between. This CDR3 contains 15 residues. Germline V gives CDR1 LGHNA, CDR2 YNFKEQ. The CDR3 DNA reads TGTGCCAGCAGCCTCGGGGCAGGGTCGGGCGACGAGCAGTACTTC. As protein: CASSLGAGSGDEQYF.

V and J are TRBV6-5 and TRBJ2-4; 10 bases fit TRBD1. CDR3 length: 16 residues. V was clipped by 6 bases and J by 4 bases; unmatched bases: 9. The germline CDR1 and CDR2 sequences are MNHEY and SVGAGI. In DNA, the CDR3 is TGTGCCAGCAGATACGGACAGGGGGTGACAAAAAACATTCAGTACTTC. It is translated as CASRYGQGVTKNIQYF.

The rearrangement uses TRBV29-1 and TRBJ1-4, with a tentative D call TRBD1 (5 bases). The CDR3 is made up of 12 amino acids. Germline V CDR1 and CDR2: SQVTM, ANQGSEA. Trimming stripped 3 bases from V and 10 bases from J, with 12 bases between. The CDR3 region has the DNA TGCAGCGTTGAGGACACCTTGCGAAAACTGTTTTTT. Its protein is CSVEDTLRKLFF.

CDR3 loop: CASSMAGSPYEQYF. For the CDR3, the DNA is TGTGCCAGTAGTATGGCGGGCTCCCCCTACGAGCAGTACTTC. The rearrangement links TRBV19 to TRBJ2-7, with D possibly TRBD2 on 5 matching bases. The V end was cut by 3 bases, the J end by 2 bases, with 11 bases between. This CDR3 is 14 amino acids long. Germline loops: CDR1 LNHDA, CDR2 SQIVND (reference sequence).

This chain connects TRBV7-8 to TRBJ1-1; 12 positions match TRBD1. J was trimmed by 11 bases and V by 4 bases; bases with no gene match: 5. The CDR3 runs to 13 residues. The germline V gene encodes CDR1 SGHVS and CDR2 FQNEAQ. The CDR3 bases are TGTGCCAGCAGCTCTGGGACAGGGGGCATCGCTTTCTTT. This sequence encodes CASSSGTGGIAFF.

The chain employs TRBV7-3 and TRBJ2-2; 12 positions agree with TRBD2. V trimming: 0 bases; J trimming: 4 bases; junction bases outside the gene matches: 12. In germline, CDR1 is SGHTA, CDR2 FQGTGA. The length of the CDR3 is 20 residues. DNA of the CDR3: TGTGCCAGCAGCTTAACCGGATCTATCGGACTAGCGGGGTCCACCGGGGAGCTGTTTTTT. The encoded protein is CASSLTGSIGLAGSTGELFF.

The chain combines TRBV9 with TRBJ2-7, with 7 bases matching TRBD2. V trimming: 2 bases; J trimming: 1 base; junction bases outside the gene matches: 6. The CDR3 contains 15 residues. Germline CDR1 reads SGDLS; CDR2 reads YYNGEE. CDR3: CASSVGGTRSYEQYF. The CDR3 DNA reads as TGTGCCAGCAGCGTGGGGGGGACGAGGTCCTACGAGCAGTACTTC.

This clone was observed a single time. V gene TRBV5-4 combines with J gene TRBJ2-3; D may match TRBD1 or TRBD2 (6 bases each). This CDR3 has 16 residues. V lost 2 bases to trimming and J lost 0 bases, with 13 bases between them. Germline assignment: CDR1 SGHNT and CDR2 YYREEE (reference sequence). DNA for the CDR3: TGTGCCAGCAGCTTACGACTAGGGGGTAGCACAGATACGCAGTATTTT. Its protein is CASSLRLGGSTDTQYF.

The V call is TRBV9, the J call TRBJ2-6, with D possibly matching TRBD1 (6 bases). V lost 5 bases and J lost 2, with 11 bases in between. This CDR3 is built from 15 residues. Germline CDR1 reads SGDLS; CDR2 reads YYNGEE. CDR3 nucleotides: TGTGCCAGCAGTGGAACAGGGACTGGGGCCAACGTCCTGACTTTC. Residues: CASSGTGTGANVLTF.

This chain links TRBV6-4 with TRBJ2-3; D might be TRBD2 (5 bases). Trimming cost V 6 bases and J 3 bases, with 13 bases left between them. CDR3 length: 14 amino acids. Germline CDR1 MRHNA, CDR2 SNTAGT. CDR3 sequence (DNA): TGTGCCAGCAGCGCCACCGGAGGTACAGATACGCAGTATTTT. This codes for CASSATGGTDTQYF.

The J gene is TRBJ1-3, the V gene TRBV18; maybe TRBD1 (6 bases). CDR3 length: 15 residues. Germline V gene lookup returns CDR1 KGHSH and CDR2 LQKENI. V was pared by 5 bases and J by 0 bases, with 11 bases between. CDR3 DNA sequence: TGTGCCAGCTCAAATGACAGGCCCTCTGGAAACACCATATATTTT. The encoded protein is CASSNDRPSGNTIYF.

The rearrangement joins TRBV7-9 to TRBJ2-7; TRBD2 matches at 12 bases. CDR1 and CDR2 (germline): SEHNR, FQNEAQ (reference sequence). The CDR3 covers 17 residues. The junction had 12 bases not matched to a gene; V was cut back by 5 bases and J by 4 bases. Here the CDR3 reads CASSPSFRLAGEYEQYF. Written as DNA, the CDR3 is TGTGCCAGCAGCCCATCTTTTCGACTAGCGGGAGAGTACGAGCAGTACTTC.

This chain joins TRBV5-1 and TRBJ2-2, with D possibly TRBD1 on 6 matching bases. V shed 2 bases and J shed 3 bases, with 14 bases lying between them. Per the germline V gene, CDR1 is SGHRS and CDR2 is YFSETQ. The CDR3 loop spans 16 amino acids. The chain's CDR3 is CASSFNSGEYTGELFF. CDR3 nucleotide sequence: TGCGCCAGCAGCTTCAATTCAGGGGAATACACCGGGGAGCTGTTTTTT.

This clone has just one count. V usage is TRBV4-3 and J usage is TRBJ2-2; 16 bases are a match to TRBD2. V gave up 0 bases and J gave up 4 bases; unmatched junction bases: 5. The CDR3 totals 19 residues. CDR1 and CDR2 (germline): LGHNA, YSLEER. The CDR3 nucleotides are TGCGCCAGCAGCCAAGATTCGGGACTAGCGGGAGGGCCCACCGGGGAGCTGTTTTTT. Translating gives CASSQDSGLAGGPTGELFF.

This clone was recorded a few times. The CDR3 nucleotides are TGTGCCAGCAGCCAAGGGCGGGCTCTAGCGTCTACCTACGAGCAGTACTTC. Its protein product is CASSQGRALASTYEQYF. The chain joins TRBV4-2 to TRBJ2-7; a possible D gene is TRBD2 (6 bases). The ends were cut back, 1 base at V and 2 bases at J, with 18 bases in the middle. This CDR3 is 17 amino acids long. CDR1 LGHNA and CDR2 YNFKEQ come from the germline V gene.

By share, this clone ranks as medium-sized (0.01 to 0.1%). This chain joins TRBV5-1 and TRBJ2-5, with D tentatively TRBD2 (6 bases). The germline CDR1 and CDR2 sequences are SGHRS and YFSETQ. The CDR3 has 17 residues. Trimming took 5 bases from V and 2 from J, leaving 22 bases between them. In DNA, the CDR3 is TGCGCCAGCAGGGAGGGGTTCCTAGGGGCGGCACAAGAGACCCAGTACTTC. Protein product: CASREGFLGAAQETQYF.

CDR3 nucleotide sequence: TGTGCCAGCACCTCCGGGACAGGGGGTAATGAGCAGTTCTTC. Translation: CASTSGTGGNEQFF. The chain employs TRBV27 and TRBJ2-1, with 11 bases that match TRBD1. This CDR3 spans 14 amino acids. J lost 7 bases, V lost 7 bases, and 6 bases had no gene match. The V gene's germline CDR1 is MNHEY and CDR2 SMNVEV (reference sequence).

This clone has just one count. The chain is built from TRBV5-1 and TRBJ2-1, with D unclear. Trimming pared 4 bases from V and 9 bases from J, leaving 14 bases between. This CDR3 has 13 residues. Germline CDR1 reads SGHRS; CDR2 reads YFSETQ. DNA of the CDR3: TGCGCCAGCAGCCATCAGCGTCAGACTGAGCAGTTCTTC. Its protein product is CASSHQRQTEQFF.

This CDR3 is CASSLGFSGGTDTQYF. As DNA, the CDR3 is TGCGCCAGCAGCTTGGGATTTAGCGGAGGCACAGATACGCAGTATTTT. The chain joins TRBV5-1 to TRBJ2-3; a weak D match, TRBD2 (6 bases). Germline assignment: CDR1 SGHRS and CDR2 YFSETQ. V was shortened by 0 bases and J by 1 base, with 12 bases between the two germline ends. The CDR3 is 16 residues long.

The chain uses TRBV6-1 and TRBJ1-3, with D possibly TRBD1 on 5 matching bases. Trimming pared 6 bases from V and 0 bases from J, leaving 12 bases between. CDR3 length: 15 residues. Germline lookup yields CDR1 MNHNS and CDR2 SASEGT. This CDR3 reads CASRLGAYSGNTIYF. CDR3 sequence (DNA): TGTGCCAGCAGGCTAGGGGCTTACTCTGGAAACACCATATATTTT.